This TCR beta chain was identified in a study of cytomegalovirus exposure and HLA in healthy donors. The overall study: Early on, a data release was issued that held about 85 million unique TCRs from HLA-typed donors. Study observations and caveats: Presence/absence analyses treated sequencing depth as roughly uniform across donors.

Each donor was nominally healthy when sampled (though unrecorded immune exposures were likely). Notes on this clone: The target antigen is unknown.

The PCR had 60 Vbeta and 13 Jbeta primers. TCRdb keeps only in-frame clones here, not all; method: immunoSEQ multiplex PCR. The table shows some 45,000 clones, with around 74% occurring only once. V lost 1 base, J lost 3 bases, and 7 bases lay in between. The germline gives CDR1 SGHRS, CDR2 YFSETQ. This CDR3 has 14 amino acids. This sequence originates from a man aged 25 to 45 in good health and CMV-seronegative. The sample taken for sequencing was PBMCs. This chain joins TRBV5-1 and TRBJ2-2; TRBD2 might be the D (5 bases). This CDR3 is CASSLSADTGELFF. The CDR3 nucleotides are TGCGCCAGCAGCTTGTCAGCGGACACCGGGGAGCTGTTTTTT.